This section outlines one T cell receptor (beta chain) sequence together with its context. These data belong to a study of control samples from healthy donors and cancer patients. Trimming pared 3 bases from V and 2 bases from J, leaving 7 bases between. There are 14 residues in the CDR3. Germline lookup yields CDR1 SGHNT and CDR2 YENEEA. TCRdb keeps only in-frame clones here, not all; method: immunoSEQ multiplex PCR. The sample has some 30,000 clones, around 91% seen once. Source material: PBMCs. The chain recombines TRBV11-3 with TRBJ2-2; D is ambiguous. This TCR derives from a man aged 50-60 years with lung cancer. This chain's CDR3 is CASSLTRNTGELFF. The CDR3 nucleotides read TGTGCCAGCAGCTTGACGAGAAACACCGGGGAGCTGTTTTTT.